The source of this T cell receptor (beta chain) is a study of vaccination and CD4 T cells after COVID-19. Study summary: Recovered patients in the cohort numbered six men and four women, two of them Hispanic.

CDR1 MNHEY and CDR2 SMNVEV come from the germline V gene (reference sequence). This CDR3 spans 15 amino acids. V trimming: 4 bases; J trimming: 6 bases; junction bases outside the gene matches: 9. Treatment noted: roughly ten-day PBMC culture with coronavirus spike peptide pools or control peptides (ViraFEST assay). All positive PCR tests were dated between March and December 2020, predating US Alpha, Beta and Delta variants. Cultured CD4+ T-cell DNA underwent Oncomine TCR Beta short-read sequencing. TCRdb passed the PCR reads through MiXCR, listing each CDR3 protein once. The profile shows 15,000 to 20,000 distinct CDR3 sequences, around two fifths of them singletons. To note about this clonotype: Antigen specificity is unknown.

This receptor was identified in a human donor who had recovered from COVID-19. The sequenced sample was CD4+ T cells from blood, cultured in vitro, obtained before SARS-CoV-2 vaccination. J is TRBJ2-4 and V is TRBV27, with 7 bases fitting TRBD2. CDR3 protein: CASSSPLASRNIQYF. The CDR3 nucleotides are TGTGCCAGCAGTTCCCCACTAGCGTCTCGAAACATTCAGTACTTC.